This entry features one T cell receptor (beta chain) sequence. Antigen unknown. These data originate in a study of monozygotic twins with inflammatory bowel disease. General study points: Repertoires of patients may have been made more variable by differing immunosuppressive treatments. The existence of one strong signal or clonotype linked to IBD lacked support. TCRbeta inverse Simpson diversity was decreased in IBD patients versus healthy co-twins.

The germline CDR1 and CDR2 sequences are SGHRS and YFSETQ. This CDR3 contains 17 residues. TCRdb re-called the 5' RACE reads; every CDR3 protein appears as one record, without DNA. This sample's table has about 450,000 distinct CDR3 sequences. The sequence was collected from a human donor with ulcerative colitis or Crohn's disease, or a healthy co-twin of an affected twin (not recorded which). The sequenced sample was blood. This chain joins TRBV5-1 and TRBJ2-2; the TRBD2 assignment by TCRdb is unverifiable without DNA. The CDR3 sequence is CASTLLAGGPDTGELFF.